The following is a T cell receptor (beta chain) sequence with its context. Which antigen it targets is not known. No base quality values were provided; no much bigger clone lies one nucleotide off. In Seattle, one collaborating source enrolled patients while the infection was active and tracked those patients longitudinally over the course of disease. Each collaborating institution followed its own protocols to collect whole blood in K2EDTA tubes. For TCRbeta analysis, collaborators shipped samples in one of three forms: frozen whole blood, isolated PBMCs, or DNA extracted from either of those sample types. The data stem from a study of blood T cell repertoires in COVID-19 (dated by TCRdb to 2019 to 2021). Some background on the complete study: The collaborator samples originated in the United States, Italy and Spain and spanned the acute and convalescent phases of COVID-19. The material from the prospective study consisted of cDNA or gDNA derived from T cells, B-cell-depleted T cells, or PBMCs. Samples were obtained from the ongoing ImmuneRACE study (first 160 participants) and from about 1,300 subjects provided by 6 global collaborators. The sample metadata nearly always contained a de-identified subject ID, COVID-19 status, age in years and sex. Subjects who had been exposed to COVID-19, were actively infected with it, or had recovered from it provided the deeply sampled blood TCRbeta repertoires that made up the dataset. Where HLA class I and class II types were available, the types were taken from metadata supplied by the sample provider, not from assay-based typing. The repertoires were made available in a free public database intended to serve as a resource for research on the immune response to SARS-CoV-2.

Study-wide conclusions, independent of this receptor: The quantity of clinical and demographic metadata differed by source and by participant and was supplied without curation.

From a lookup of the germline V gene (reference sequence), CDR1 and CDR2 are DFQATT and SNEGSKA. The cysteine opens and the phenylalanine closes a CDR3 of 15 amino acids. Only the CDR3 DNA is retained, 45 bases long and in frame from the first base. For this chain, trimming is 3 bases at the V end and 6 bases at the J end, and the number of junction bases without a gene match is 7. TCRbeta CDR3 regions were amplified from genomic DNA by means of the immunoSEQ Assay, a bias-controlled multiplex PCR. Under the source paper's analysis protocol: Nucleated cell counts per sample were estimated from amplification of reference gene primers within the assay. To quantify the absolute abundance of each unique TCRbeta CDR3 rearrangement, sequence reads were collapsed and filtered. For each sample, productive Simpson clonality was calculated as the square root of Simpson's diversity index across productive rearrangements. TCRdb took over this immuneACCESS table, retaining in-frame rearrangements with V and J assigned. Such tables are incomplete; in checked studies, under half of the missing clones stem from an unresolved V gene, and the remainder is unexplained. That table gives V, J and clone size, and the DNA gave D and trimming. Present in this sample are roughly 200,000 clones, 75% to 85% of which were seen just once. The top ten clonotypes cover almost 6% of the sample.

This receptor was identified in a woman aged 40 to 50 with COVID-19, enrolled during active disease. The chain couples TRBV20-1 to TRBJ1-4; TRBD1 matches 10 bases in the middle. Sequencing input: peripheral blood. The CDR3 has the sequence CSASYPGQGYEKLFF. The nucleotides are TGCAGTGCTAGTTACCCGGGACAGGGGTATGAAAAACTGTTTTTT.